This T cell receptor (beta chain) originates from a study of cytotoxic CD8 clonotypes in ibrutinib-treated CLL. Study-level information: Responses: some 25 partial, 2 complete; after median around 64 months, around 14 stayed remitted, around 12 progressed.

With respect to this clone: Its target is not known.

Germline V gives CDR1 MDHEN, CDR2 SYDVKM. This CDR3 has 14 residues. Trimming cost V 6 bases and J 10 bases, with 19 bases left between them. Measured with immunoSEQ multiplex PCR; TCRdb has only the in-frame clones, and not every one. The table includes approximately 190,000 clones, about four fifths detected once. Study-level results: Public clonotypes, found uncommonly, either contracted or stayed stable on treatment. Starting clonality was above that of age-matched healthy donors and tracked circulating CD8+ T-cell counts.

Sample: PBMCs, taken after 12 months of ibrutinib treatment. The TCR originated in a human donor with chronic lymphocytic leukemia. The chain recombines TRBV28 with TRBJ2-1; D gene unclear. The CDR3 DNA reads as TGTGCCAGCAGCCCCGCCCCCACCCGGCGGGAGCAGTTCTTC. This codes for CASSPAPTRREQFF. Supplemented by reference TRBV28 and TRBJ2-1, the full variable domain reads DVKVTQSSRYLVKRTGEKVFLECVQDMDHENMFWYRQDPGLGLRLIYFSYDVKMKEKGDIPEGYSVSREKKERFSLILESASTNQTSMYLCASSPAPTRREQFFGPGTRLTVL.